This TCR beta chain was captured by sequencing in a study of blood T cell repertoires in COVID-19. CDR1 and CDR2 (germline): KGHDR, SFDVKD. The length of the CDR3 is 12 residues. Deletions cut 10 bases from V and 1 base from J, with 6 bases between. Authors' data handling: Reference gene primer amplification gave estimated nucleated cell counts. Produced via immunoSEQ multiplex PCR; TCRdb's table is partial and in-frame only. V and J calls and clone size are those listed in that table; D and trimming were worked out from the DNA. The repertoire includes approximately 45,000 clones, 70% to 90% of them detected once, and 2.5% to 3% sits in the top ten.

The receptor comes from a woman aged 80 or over with acute or convalescent COVID-19. What was sequenced was peripheral blood. The chain employs TRBV24-1 and TRBJ2-2, with D unclear. The CDR3 nucleotides are TGTGCCACTCAGGAGAACACCGGGGAGCTGTTTTTT. Amino acids: CATQENTGELFF.